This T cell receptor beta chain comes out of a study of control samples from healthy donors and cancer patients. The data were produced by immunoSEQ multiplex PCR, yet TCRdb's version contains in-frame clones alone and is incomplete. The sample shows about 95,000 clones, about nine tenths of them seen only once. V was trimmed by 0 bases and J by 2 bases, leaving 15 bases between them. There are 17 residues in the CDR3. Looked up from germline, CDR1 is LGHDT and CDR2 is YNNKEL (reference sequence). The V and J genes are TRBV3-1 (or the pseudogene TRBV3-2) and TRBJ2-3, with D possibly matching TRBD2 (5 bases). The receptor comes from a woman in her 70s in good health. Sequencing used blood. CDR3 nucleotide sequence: TGTGCCAGCAGCCAAGAGTTTAGGACTGCAAACACAGATACGCAGTATTTT. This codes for CASSQEFRTANTDTQYF.